This T cell receptor beta chain was profiled in a study of shared clonotypes between healthy human individuals. For sorted subsets, about 190 ng DNA per replicate equaled around 28,000 T cell genomes. Assay used: immunoSEQ multiplex PCR; TCRdb lists only in-frame clones, some missing. The data contain 1,100,000 or so clones, about four fifths of them seen just once; the ten biggest clones take up approximately 0.5%. In the case of this clone: Antigen specificity is unknown.

This CDR3 is built from 16 residues. Germline CDR1 reads SGHNT; CDR2 reads YENEEA. V was pared by 5 bases and J by 7 bases, with 21 bases between. Study results and limitations: Sequencing depth was a factor that was expected to affect clonotype sharing among donors. Clonotypes shared by all four donors outscored non-shared clonotypes in generation probability.

This TCR was sampled from a man younger than 35 in good health. Some clones in this sample may be carry-over from other donors' samples. Sequencing input: memory CD4+ T cells from PBMCs. Noted subset: CD45RA-negative fraction. This chain uses TRBV11-3 with TRBJ2-1, with D possibly matching TRBD2 (6 bases). CDR3 nucleotides: TGTGCCAGCAGCATGACGCACGGGACTGCGGGGAATGAGCAGTTCTTC. The encoded protein is CASSMTHGTAGNEQFF.